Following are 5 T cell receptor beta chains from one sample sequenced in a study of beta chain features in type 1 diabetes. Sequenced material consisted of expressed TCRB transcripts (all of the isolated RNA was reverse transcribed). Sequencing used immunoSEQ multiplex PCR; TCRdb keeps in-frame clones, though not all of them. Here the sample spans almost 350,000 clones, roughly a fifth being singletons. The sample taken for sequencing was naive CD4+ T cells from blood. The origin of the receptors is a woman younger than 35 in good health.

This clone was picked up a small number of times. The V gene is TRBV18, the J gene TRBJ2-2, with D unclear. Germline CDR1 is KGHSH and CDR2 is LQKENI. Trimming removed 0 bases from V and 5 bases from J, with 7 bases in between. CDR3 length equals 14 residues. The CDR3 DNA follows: TGTGCCAGCTCACCACCTTCCAGGACCGGGGAGCTGTTTTTT. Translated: CASSPPSRTGELFF.

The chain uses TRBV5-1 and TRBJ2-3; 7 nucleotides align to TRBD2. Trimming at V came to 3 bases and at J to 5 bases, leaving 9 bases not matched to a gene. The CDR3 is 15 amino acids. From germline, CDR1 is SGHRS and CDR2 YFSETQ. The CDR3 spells CASSWSGAGIDTQYF. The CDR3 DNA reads TGCGCCAGCAGCTGGTCCGGAGCGGGGATAGATACGCAGTATTTT.

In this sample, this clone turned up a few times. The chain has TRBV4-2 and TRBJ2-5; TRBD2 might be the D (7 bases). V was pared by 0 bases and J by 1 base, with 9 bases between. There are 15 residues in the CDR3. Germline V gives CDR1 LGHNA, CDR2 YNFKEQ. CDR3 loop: CASSQDGGAQETQYF. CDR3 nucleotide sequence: TGTGCCAGCAGCCAAGATGGGGGGGCCCAAGAGACCCAGTACTTC.

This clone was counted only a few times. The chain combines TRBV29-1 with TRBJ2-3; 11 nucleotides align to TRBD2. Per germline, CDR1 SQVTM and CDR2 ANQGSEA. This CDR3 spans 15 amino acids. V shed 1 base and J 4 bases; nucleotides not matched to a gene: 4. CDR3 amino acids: CSVEGLAGGSDTQYF. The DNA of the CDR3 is TGCAGCGTTGAAGGGCTAGCGGGGGGTTCAGATACGCAGTATTTT.

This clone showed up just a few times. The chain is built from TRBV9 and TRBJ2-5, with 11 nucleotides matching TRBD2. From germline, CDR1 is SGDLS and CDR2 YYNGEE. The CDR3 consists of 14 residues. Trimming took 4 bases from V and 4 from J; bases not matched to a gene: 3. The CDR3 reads CASSLLAGGETQYF. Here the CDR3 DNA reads TGTGCCAGCAGCCTTCTAGCGGGGGGAGAGACCCAGTACTTC.